The rows below give T cell receptor beta chains drawn from one sample of a study of T cell responses to AZD1222 COVID-19 vaccine. Some clones are missing from TCRdb's copy, which holds only in-frame ones; the method was immunoSEQ multiplex PCR. The table includes about 100,000 clones, 88% detected once. Sequenced here: peripheral blood, sampled on day 0 of AZD1222 vaccination. The receptor set was obtained from an adult in good health. Each CDR3 is given with its conserved first and last residue. A D gene is named only where the DNA matches it firmly. The size field is filled for only some rows; it gives once, few, many or a size class.

>TRBV3-1/TRBV3-2|-|-|13|TRBJ1-5
CASSHGDGGPQHF
TGTGCCAGCAGCCATGGGGATGGGGGGCCCCAGCATTTT
>TRBV6-5|-|-|14|TRBJ1-4
CASSRDQRREKLFF
TGTGCCAGCAGTCGGGATCAACGGCGGGAAAAACTGTTTTTT
>TRBV7-5|-|-|17|TRBJ2-3
CARSLPTSGSRTDTQYF
TGTGCCAGAAGCCTCCCGACTAGCGGGAGTAGGACAGATACGCAGTATTTT
>TRBV9|-|-|11|TRBJ2-1
CASSARGEQFF
TGTGCCAGCAGCGCCAGGGGCGAGCAGTTCTTC
>TRBV11-1|-|-|14|TRBJ1-1
CASSPQETNTEAFF
TGTGCCAGCAGCCCACAGGAAACGAACACTGAAGCTTTCTTT
>TRBV4-1|-|TRBD2|17|TRBJ2-1
CASSPNVGGRALHEQFF
TGCGCCAGCAGCCCAAACGTAGGCGGGAGGGCCCTCCATGAGCAGTTCTTC
>TRBV3-1/TRBV3-2|few|-|12|TRBJ1-2
CASSQTSLGYTF
TGTGCCAGCAGCCAAACATCCCTTGGCTACACCTTC
>TRBV9|-|TRBD2|17|TRBJ2-7
CASSGRAGLAGSLEQYF
TGTGCCAGCAGCGGCCGGGCGGGACTAGCGGGCAGCCTCGAGCAGTACTTC
>TRBV27|-|TRBD1|16|TRBJ2-3
CASSPSDRELTDTQYF
TGTGCCAGCAGTCCTTCAGACAGGGAACTCACAGATACGCAGTATTTT
>TRBV21-1|-|-|17|TRBJ1-5
CASSKARRDTLNQPQHF
TGTGCCAGCAGCAAAGCGCGGAGGGATACGCTCAATCAGCCCCAGCATTTT
>TRBV10-3|-|TRBD2|18|TRBJ2-1
CAISDSHPLAGGLNEQFF
TGTGCCATCAGTGACTCCCATCCACTAGCGGGAGGGTTGAATGAGCAGTTCTTC
>TRBV15|-|-|16|TRBJ2-3
CATSREQMGSTDTQYF
TGTGCCACCAGCAGAGAGCAGATGGGTTCCACAGATACGCAGTATTTT
>TRBV28|-|-|15|TRBJ1-3
CASRGGGPSGNTIYF
TGTGCCAGCCGCGGCGGCGGACCCTCTGGAAACACCATATATTTT
>TRBV9|-|-|15|TRBJ2-1
CASSVDGQSYNEQFF
TGTGCCAGCAGCGTAGACGGACAGAGCTACAATGAGCAGTTCTTC
>TRBV5-6|-|-|11|TRBJ1-2
CASSFGTGSTF
-
>TRBV18|-|TRBD2|17|TRBJ2-1
CASSPRNSGRQDNEQFF
TGTGCCAGCTCACCACGGAATAGCGGGAGACAAGACAATGAGCAGTTCTTC
>TRBV27|-|-|15|TRBJ2-2
CASSLLGAWGGELFF
TGTGCCAGCAGTTTATTGGGGGCTTGGGGCGGGGAGCTGTTTTTT
>TRBV5-8|-|-|12|TRBJ2-7
CASSVARGEQYF
TGTGCCAGCAGCGTCGCCCGGGGCGAGCAGTACTTC
>TRBV18|-|-|16|TRBJ1-2
CASSPPRGQGNYGYTF
TGTGCCAGCTCACCGCCTCGGGGTCAGGGCAACTATGGCTACACCTTC
>TRBV2|-|-|14|TRBJ1-3
CASSMTGGGGTIYF
TGTGCCAGCAGCATGACAGGAGGTGGGGGCACCATATATTTT
>TRBV30|-|-|15|TRBJ1-5
CAWSEVGGFNQPQHF
TGTGCCTGGAGTGAAGTCGGCGGGTTCAATCAGCCCCAGCATTTT
>TRBV19|many|TRBD1|15|TRBJ2-1
CASSISGQGSNEQFF
TGTGCCAGTAGTATATCGGGACAGGGGAGCAATGAGCAGTTCTTC
>TRBV28|-|-|16|TRBJ2-1
CASSYVGPRKSNEQFF
TGTGCCAGCAGCTACGTGGGACCGAGGAAAAGCAATGAGCAGTTCTTC
>TRBV9|-|-|14|TRBJ1-1
CASSVGRLNTEAFF
TGTGCCAGCAGCGTAGGTCGGCTGAACACTGAAGCTTTCTTT
>TRBV29-1|-|-|15|TRBJ2-1
CSVGNIRGSYNEQFF
TGCAGCGTTGGGAATATCCGGGGTTCCTACAATGAGCAGTTCTTC
>TRBV2|-|TRBD1|15|TRBJ1-5
CASSGGTGSNQPQHF
TGTGCCAGCAGCGGAGGGACAGGTAGCAATCAGCCCCAGCATTTT
>TRBV18|-|TRBD1|19|TRBJ2-2
CASSPPPWDSTLNTGELFF
TGTGCCAGCTCACCACCGCCTTGGGACAGTACTCTGAACACCGGGGAGCTGTTTTTT
>TRBV27|-|-|19|TRBJ2-3
CASSLGGAFRFSPTDTQYF
TGTGCCAGCAGTTTGGGGGGGGCCTTTAGATTCTCCCCCACAGATACGCAGTATTTT
>TRBV7-2|-|-|15|TRBJ1-3
CASSLGGGSGNTIYF
TGTGCCAGCAGCTTAGGGGGGGGCTCTGGAAACACCATATATTTT
>TRBV13|-|-|14|TRBJ2-7
CASSYPFSGYEQYF
TGTGCCAGCAGCTATCCGTTTAGCGGCTACGAGCAGTACTTC
>TRBV6-5|-|-|11|TRBJ1-2
CASIFSGGYTF
TGTGCCAGCATTTTCTCCGGTGGCTACACCTTC
>TRBV11-3|-|TRBD1|15|TRBJ1-1
CATQGGQGARTEAFF
TGTGCCACCCAAGGGGGACAGGGGGCTCGCACTGAAGCTTTCTTT
>TRBV19|once|TRBD1|13|TRBJ1-2
CASGGQGVYGYTF
TGTGCCAGTGGGGGACAGGGTGTTTATGGCTACACCTTC
>TRBV28|-|TRBD1|15|TRBJ1-5
CASKPHWTGDQPQHF
TGTGCCAGCAAGCCCCATTGGACAGGGGACCAGCCCCAGCATTTT
>TRBV19|-|TRBD1|16|TRBJ1-5
CATQPDRAGGNQPQHF
TGTGCCACCCAGCCCGACAGGGCAGGGGGCAATCAGCCCCAGCATTTT
>TRBV5-8|-|-|16|TRBJ1-5
CASSLGTRAANQPQHF
TGTGCCAGCAGCTTGGGGACCAGGGCCGCCAATCAGCCCCAGCATTTT
>TRBV7-8|once|-|16|TRBJ1-5
CASSLGVQSPNQPQHF
TGTGCCAGCAGCTTGGGGGTACAGAGTCCCAATCAGCCCCAGCATTTT
>TRBV7-9|-|TRBD1|16|TRBJ1-4
CASSLGVRDRAEKLFF
TGTGCCAGCAGCTTAGGGGTTCGGGACAGGGCTGAAAAACTGTTTTTT
>TRBV19|-|TRBD2|14|TRBJ2-3
CASSIGAGTDTQYF
TGTGCCAGTAGTATAGGAGCGGGAACAGATACGCAGTATTTT
>TRBV18|once|TRBD1|17|TRBJ2-6
CASSPQTGPSGANVLTF
TGTGCCAGCTCACCACAGACAGGGCCGTCTGGGGCCAACGTCCTGACTTTC
>TRBV5-8|-|TRBD1|15|TRBJ1-5
CASSPGTGGSQPQHF
TGTGCCAGCAGCCCCGGGACAGGGGGCAGTCAGCCCCAGCATTTT
>TRBV29-1|-|-|14|TRBJ2-5
CSVDGQAFQETQYF
TGCAGCGTTGATGGGCAGGCGTTCCAAGAGACCCAGTACTTC
>TRBV7-9|-|TRBD2|14|TRBJ2-1
CASSFTSGNNEQFF
TGTGCCAGCAGCTTTACTAGCGGCAACAATGAGCAGTTCTTC
>TRBV6-5|-|-|12|TRBJ1-2
CASRSRRYGYTF
TGTGCCAGCAGATCGAGGCGGTATGGCTACACCTTC
>TRBV6-5|once|-|14|TRBJ2-5
CASTKWGRGETQYF
TGTGCCAGCACCAAGTGGGGCAGGGGAGAGACCCAGTACTTC
>TRBV19|-|-|14|TRBJ1-1
CASRGRTANTEAFF
TGTGCCAGTAGAGGGAGGACGGCGAACACTGAAGCTTTCTTT
>TRBV9|-|-|14|TRBJ2-6
CASSVLPGANVLTF
TGTGCCAGCAGCGTTTTGCCCGGGGCCAACGTCCTGACTTTC
>TRBV4-3|-|-|15|TRBJ2-1
CASSQEIRPYNEQFF
TGCGCCAGCAGCCAAGAAATTCGGCCCTACAATGAGCAGTTCTTC
>TRBV4-3|-|-|15|TRBJ1-4
CASSQNIATNEKLFF
TGCGCCAGCAGCCAGAACATCGCAACTAATGAAAAACTGTTTTTT
>TRBV6-1|-|-|13|TRBJ2-7
CASSESGRYEQYF
TGTGCCAGCAGTGAGAGTGGTCGCTACGAGCAGTACTTC
>TRBV7-8|few|TRBD2|15|TRBJ2-7
CASSLWRGDSYEQYF
TGTGCCAGCAGCTTATGGCGGGGGGACTCCTACGAGCAGTACTTC
>TRBV28|-|-|12|TRBJ1-2
CASSSPAYGYTF
TGTGCCAGCAGTTCTCCGGCTTATGGCTACACCTTC
>TRBV7-9|-|-|17|TRBJ2-1
CASSLVVGKSSYNEQFF
TGTGCCAGCAGCTTAGTAGTGGGGAAGAGCTCCTACAATGAGCAGTTCTTC
>TRBV12-3/TRBV12-4|-|-|12|TRBJ2-1
CASSLPPMDQFF
TGTGCCAGCAGCCTCCCCCCGATGGATCAGTTCTTC
>TRBV4-2|few|TRBD2|19|TRBJ2-2
CASSQERGLAGTNTGELFF
TGTGCCAGCAGCCAAGAACGAGGACTAGCGGGAACGAACACCGGGGAGCTGTTTTTT